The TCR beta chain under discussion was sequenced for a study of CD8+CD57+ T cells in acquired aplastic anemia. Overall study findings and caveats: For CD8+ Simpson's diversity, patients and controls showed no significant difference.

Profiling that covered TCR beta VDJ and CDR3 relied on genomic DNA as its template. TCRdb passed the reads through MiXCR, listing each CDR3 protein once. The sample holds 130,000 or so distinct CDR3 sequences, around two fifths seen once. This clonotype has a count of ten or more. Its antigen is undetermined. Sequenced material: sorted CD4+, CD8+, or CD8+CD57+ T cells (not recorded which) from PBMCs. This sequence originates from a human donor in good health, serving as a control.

The CDR3 sequence is CASSPVPGLASETQYF. The CDR3 region has the DNA TGTGCCAGCAGTCCTGTTCCGGGACTAGCTTCAGAGACCCAGTACTTC. The J gene is TRBJ2-5, the V gene TRBV25-1; TRBD2 agrees at 9 bases. V trimming: 5 bases; J trimming: 4 bases; junction bases outside the gene matches: 11. In germline, CDR1 is MGHDK, CDR2 SYGVNS. This CDR3 has 16 residues. Full variable domain (outside the CDR3, taken from reference TRBV25-1 and TRBJ2-5): EADIYQTPRYLVIGTGKKITLECSQTMGHDKMYWYQQDPGMELHLIHYSYGVNSTEKGDLSSESTVSRIRTEHFPLTLESARPSHTSQYLCASSPVPGLASETQYFGPGTRLLVL.